This T cell receptor beta chain emerged from a study of CD8 T cells in Susac syndrome. The CDR3 extends over 13 amino acids. Germline V gives CDR1 DFQATT, CDR2 SNEGSKA (reference sequence). The trim removed 0 bases at V and 8 bases at J, leaving 6 bases unmatched. With random hexamers, reverse transcription was performed on about 0.5 to 1 ug of RNA. TCRdb ran MiXCR on the immunoSEQ multiplex PCR reads and lists one entry per CDR3 protein. The sample includes around 80,000 distinct CDR3 sequences, about 96% of them seen just once. The sample was CD8+ T cells from PBMCs. This receptor was identified in a human donor with Susac syndrome. V usage is TRBV20-1 and J usage is TRBJ1-2; 7 bases map to TRBD1. Here the CDR3 reads CSARDLRGEGYTF. The DNA of the CDR3 is TGCAGTGCTAGAGATCTCAGGGGGGAGGGCTACACCTTC.